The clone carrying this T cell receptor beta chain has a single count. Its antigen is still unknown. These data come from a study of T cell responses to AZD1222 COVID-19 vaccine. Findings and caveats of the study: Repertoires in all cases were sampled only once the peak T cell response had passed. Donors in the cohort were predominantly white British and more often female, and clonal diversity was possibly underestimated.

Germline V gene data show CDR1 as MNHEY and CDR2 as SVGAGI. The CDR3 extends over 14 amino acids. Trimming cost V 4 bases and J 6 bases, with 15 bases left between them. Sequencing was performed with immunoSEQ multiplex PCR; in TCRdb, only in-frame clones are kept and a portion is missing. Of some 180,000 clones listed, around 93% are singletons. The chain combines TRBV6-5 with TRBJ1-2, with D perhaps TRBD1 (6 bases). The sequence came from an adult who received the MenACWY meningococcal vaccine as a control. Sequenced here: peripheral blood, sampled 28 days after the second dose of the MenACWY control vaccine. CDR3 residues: CASSLGQGRDGYTF. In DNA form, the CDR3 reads TGTGCCAGCAGTTTGGGGCAGGGGCGCGATGGCTACACCTTC.